Reported below is one T cell receptor beta chain. This sample was included in a study of cytomegalovirus exposure and HLA in healthy donors. 60 Vbeta and 13 Jbeta primers were used in PCR. This table comes from immunoSEQ multiplex PCR, and its TCRdb copy is limited to in-frame clones, with some not included. The repertoire table contains approximately 110,000 clones. This CDR3 spans 14 amino acids. Per germline, CDR1 MNHEY and CDR2 SVGAGI. The ends were cut back, 8 bases at V and 3 bases at J, with 17 bases in the middle. This receptor was taken from a man in his late teens or twenties in good health and CMV-seronegative. Sequences were obtained from PBMCs. The J gene is TRBJ2-7, the V gene TRBV6-5; possible D gene TRBD2, 7 bases. The CDR3, as DNA: TGTGCCAGCGGGCCGCGGGGGCGATTCTACGAGCAGTACTTC. This sequence encodes CASGPRGRFYEQYF.